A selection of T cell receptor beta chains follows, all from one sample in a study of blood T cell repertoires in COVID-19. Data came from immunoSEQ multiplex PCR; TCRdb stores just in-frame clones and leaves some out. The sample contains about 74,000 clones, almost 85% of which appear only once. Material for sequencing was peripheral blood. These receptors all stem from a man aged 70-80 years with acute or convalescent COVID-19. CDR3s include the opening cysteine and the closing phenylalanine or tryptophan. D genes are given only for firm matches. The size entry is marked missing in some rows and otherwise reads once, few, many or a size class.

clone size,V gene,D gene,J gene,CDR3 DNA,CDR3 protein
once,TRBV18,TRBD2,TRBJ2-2,TGTGCCAGCTCCCGCGCGGGAGTGACCGGGGAGCTGTTTTTT,CASSRAGVTGELFF
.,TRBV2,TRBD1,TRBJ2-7,TGTGCCAGCAGGGGACAGGGGCACTACGAGCAGTACTTC,CASRGQGHYEQYF
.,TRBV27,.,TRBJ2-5,TGTGCCAGCAGTCCCGCCAAGAGGGAGACCCAGTACTTC,CASSPAKRETQYF
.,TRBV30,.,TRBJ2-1,TGTGCCTGGAGTGTACTCGATAGGAGGGGAAATGAGCAGTTCTTC,CAWSVLDRRGNEQFF
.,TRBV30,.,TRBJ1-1,TGTGCCTGGACCCCCGACACTGAAGCTTTCTTT,CAWTPDTEAFF
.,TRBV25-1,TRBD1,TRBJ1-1,TGTGCCAGCAGTGAATATCCCACAGGGGGCACTGAAGCTTTCTTT,CASSEYPTGGTEAFF
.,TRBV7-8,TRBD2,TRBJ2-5,TGTGCCAGCAGCTTTTCACCCGGGACTAGCAAAGAGACCCAGTACTTC,CASSFSPGTSKETQYF
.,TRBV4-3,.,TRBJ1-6,TGCGCCAGCAGCGACAGGATCCATTCACCCCTCCACTTT,CASSDRIHSPLHF
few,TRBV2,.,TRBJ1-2,TGTGCCAGCAGTGAGAGGAGGTCTGGGGGCTACACCTTC,CASSERRSGGYTF
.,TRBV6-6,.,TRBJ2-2,TGTGCCAGCATCGGAATAGCTGCGAACACCGGGGAGCTGTTTTTT,CASIGIAANTGELFF
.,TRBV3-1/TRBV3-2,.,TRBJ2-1,TGTGCCAGCAGCCAATTGATGCGGGCCGACAATGAGCAGTTCTTC,CASSQLMRADNEQFF
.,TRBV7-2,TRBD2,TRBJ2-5,TGTGCCAGCAGCTTAGTTGGTAGCGGGGGGGCCTTAGAGACCCAGTACTTC,CASSLVGSGGALETQYF
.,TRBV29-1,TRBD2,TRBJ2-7,TGCAGCGTCGGGGGGGGAGGGAGATCCTACGAGCAGTACTTC,CSVGGGGRSYEQYF